This T cell receptor (beta chain) comes out of a study of blood T cell repertoires in COVID-19. Study-level background: T cells, B-cell-depleted T cells, or PBMCs provided the cDNA or gDNA that served as material.

Only a few counts were recorded for this clone. Original processing notes: Nucleated cell counts were estimated from reference gene primer amplification. This table comes from immunoSEQ multiplex PCR, and its TCRdb copy is limited to in-frame clones, with some not included. V, J and clone size are those of that table, while D and trimming were read from the DNA. The sample lists approximately 250,000 clones; 65% to 90% were seen once. Sequences were obtained from peripheral blood. The receptor was derived from a young man with active or convalescent COVID-19.

CDR3: CASSQDRLRHEQFF. In DNA form, the CDR3 reads TGTGCCAGCAGCCAAGATAGATTGCGTCATGAGCAGTTCTTC. The chain joins TRBV3-1 (or the pseudogene TRBV3-2) to TRBJ2-1; D uncertain. The CDR3 consists of 14 residues. The germline CDR1 and CDR2 sequences are LGHDT and YNNKEL (reference sequence). V was trimmed by 0 bases and J by 8 bases, leaving 11 bases between them.